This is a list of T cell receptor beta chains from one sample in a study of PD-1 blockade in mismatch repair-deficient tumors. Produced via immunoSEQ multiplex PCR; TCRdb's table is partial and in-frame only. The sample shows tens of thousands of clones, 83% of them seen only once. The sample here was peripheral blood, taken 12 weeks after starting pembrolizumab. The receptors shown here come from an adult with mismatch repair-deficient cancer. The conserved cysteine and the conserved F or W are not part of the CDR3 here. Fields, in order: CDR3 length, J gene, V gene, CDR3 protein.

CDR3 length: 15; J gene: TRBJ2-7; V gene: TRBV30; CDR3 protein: AWRTGQGLNPSYEQY
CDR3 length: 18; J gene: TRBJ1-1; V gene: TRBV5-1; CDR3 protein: ASSLDGFIGQGARGTEAF
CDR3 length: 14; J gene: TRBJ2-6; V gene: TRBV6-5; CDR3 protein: ASSSGNSRAANVLT
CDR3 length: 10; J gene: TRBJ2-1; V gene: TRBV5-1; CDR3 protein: ASSPQGNEQF
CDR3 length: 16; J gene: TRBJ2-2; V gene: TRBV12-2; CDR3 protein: ASRLVPNSGRFVGELF
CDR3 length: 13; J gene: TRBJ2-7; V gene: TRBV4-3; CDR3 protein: ASSQDWGDRYEQY
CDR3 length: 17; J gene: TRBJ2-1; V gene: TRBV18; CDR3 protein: ASSPRLGGGYRSYNEQF
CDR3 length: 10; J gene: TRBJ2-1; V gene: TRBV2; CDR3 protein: ASNKGESEQF
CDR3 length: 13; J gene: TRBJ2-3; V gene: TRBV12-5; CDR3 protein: ASGLAQDPTDTQY
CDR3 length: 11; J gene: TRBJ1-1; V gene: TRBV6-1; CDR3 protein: ASSLGGNTEAF
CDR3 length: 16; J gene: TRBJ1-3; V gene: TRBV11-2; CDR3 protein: ASSLGFSAGASGNTIY
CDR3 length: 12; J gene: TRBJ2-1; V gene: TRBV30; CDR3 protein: AWKQGAGYNEQF
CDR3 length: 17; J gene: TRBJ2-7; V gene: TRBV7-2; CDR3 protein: ASSKRLAGDRIGSYEQY
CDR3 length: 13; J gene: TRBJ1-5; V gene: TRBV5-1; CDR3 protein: ASSFRGYPDQPQH
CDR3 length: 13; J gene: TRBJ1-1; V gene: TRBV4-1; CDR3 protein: ASSQEGWDVTEAF
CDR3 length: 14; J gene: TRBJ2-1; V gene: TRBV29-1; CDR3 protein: SVEDMDRVSYNEQF
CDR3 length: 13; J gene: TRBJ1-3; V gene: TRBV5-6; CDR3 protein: ASSLEGRAGNTIY
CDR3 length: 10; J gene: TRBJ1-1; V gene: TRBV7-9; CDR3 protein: ASSLTGTEAF
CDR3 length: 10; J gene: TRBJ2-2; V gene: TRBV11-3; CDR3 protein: ASSTGSGELF
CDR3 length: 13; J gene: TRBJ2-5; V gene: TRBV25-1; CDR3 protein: ASKKTSGRQETQY
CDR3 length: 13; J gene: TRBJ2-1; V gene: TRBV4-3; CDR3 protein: ASSQDSGGYNEQF
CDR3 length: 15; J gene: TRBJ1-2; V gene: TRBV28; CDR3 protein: ASHGLWWGRFNYGYT
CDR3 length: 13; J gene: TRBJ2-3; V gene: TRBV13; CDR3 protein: ASTWAGLATDTQY
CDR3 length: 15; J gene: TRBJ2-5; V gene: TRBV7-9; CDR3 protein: ASSSPSIAGGRETQY
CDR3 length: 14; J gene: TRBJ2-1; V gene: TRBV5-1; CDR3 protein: ASSESLAGGYNEQF
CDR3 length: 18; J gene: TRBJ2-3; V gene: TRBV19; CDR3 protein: ASSSWTSGGFVSGTDTQY
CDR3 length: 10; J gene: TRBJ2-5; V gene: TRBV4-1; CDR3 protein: ASSQDQGTQY
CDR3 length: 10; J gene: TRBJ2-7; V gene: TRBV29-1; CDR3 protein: SVAGSSYEQY
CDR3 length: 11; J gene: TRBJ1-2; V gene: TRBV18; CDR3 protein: ASSPSQGTGYT